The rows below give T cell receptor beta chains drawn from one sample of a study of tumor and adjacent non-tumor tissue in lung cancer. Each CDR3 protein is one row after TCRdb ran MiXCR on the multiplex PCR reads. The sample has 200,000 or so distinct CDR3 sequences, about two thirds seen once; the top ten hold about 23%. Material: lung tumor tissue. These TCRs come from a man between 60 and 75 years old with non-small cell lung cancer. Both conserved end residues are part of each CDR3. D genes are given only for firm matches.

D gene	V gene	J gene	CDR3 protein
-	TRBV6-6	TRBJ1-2	CASSPQGRGYTF
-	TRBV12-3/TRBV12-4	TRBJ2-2	CSSSLPNTGELFF
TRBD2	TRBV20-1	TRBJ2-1	CSVRGTSGTYEQFF
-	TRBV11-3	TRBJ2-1	CAISVLTGGRLNEQFF
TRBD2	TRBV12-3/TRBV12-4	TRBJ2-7	CVSGGETTGGYEQYF
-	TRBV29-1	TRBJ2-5	CSVEAPGEGGSQETQYF
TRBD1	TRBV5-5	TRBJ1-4	CASSFRTGGTHEKLFF
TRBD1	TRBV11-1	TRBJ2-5	CASSPGQVESQYF
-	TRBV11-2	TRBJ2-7	CASSLEANGEQYF
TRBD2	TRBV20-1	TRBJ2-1	CSAETSESSSYNEQFF
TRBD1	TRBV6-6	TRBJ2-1	CASSYSGWDSSSYNEQSF
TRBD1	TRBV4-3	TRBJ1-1	CASSPDRSTESFF
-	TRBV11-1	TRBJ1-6	CASSLEATSSYNSPLHF
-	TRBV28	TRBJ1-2	CAISEQGGYGYTF
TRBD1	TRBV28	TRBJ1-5	CASEGTVYQPQHF
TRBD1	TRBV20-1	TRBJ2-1	CSARDRRGGSNYNEQIF
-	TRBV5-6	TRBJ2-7	CASRALLASYEQYF
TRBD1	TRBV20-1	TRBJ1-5	CSASLGQGPYNNQLQHF
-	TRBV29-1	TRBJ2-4	CSVEGENIQYF
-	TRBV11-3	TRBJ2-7	CASSLAGPTSSYEQYF
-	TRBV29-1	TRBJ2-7	CSVEDTRRAKQYF
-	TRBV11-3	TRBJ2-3	CASSLRQGSTDTQYF
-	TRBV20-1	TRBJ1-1	CNARDGGTEAFF
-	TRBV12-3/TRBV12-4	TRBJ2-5	CASSFSGTETQNF
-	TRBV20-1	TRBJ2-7	CSVRTTGSEQYF
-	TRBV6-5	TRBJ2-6	CASRKDRGANVLTF
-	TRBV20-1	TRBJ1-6	CSARDPVSSCNSPLHF
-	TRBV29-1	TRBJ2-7	CRVDDGDAYEQYF
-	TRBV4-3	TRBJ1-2	CASSQLLGGNYGYTF
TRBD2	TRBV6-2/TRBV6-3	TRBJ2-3	CASTQGGHTDTQYF
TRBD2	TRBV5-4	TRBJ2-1	CASSLPAGVGNEQFF
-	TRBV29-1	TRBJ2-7	CIVEFGTNEQYF
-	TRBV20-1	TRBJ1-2	CSAQPGLLYGYTF
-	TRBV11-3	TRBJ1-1	CSSSLTGAGTGAFF
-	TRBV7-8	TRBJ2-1	CASSLEAVRGQFF
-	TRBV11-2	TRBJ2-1	CASNLTATYNELFF
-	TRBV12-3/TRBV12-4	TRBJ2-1	CVCRTDSQRADEQFF
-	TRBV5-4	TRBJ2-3	CASNLAGFADTQYF
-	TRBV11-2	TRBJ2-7	CASSPWGTGYEQYF
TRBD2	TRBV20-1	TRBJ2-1	CNASKREGSYNEQFF
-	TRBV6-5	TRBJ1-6	CASSYDGRVVNSPLHF
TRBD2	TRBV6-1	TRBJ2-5	CASSEQTSGGKIHYF
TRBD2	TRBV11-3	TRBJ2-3	CASCFRLAGVTDTQYF
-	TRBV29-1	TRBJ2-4	CSVLRQTLAKNIQYF
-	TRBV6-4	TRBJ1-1	CASRRGLGTEAFF
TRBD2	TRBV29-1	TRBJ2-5	CSVPGVSGTKETQYF
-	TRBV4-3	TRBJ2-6	CASSQEAVSGANVLAF
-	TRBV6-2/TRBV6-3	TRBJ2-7	CASRKGRNSYELYF
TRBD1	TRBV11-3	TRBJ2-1	CASSMGQGANNEQFF
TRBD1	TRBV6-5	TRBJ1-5	CASSVWGQGVGPQQF
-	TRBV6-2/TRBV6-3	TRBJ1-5	CARSPKGNQPQHF
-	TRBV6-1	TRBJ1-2	CANMTGKSYGYTF